These 30 T cell receptor beta chains came from one sample sequenced in a study of blood T cell repertoires in COVID-19. Here immunoSEQ multiplex PCR was the method, and the copy in TCRdb shows in-frame clones only, minus some. The table lists more than 250,000 clones, around 87% of them singletons. The specimen was peripheral blood. The receptor set was obtained from a man between 45 and 60 years old with active or convalescent COVID-19.

The rearrangement uses TRBV28 and TRBJ2-7; 11 bases match TRBD1. Germline values: CDR1 MDHEN, CDR2 SYDVKM. This CDR3 has 12 amino acids. V shed 10 bases and J 7 bases; nucleotides not matched to a gene: 6. This CDR3 reads CAITGQGAEQYF. The CDR3 nucleotides read TGTGCCATAACCGGACAGGGGGCTGAGCAGTACTTC.

This chain uses TRBV5-1 with TRBJ2-7, with TRBD1 matching over 7 bases. J gave up 2 bases and V 0 bases, and 5 bases lay outside the gene matches. The CDR3 covers 15 residues. Germline V gene sequence: CDR1 SGHRS, CDR2 YFSETQ. The CDR3 DNA reads as TGCGCCAGCAGCTTGGTTACAGGGGCGCCCTACGAGCAGTACTTC. It codes for CASSLVTGAPYEQYF.

The chain combines TRBV28 with TRBJ1-1; 7 nucleotides agree with TRBD1. CDR3 length equals 17 residues. CDR1 is MDHEN, CDR2 SYDVKM, per germline. V gave up 3 bases and J gave up 4 bases; unmatched junction bases: 14. CDR3 coding DNA: TGTGCCAGCAGTTTTGCTCTCCGAGGGGGCCGAAGCACTGAAGCTTTCTTT. It codes for CASSFALRGGRSTEAFF.

Of note for this clone: Relative to the germline gene, one junction end is altered; a read error may explain this. The rearrangement links TRBV27 to TRBJ1-4; perhaps TRBD1 as D (5 bases). Germline V gene lookup returns CDR1 MNHEY and CDR2 SMNVEV (reference sequence). The CDR3 is 10 amino acids. The CDR3 DNA sequence: TGTGCCAGCAGTTTAAGACAGTTCCACTTT. Translation gives CASSLRQFHF.

The chain joins TRBV5-8 to TRBJ2-2; no reliable D call. Per germline, CDR1 SGHTS and CDR2 YDEGEE. V dropped 4 bases and J dropped 5 bases, with 6 bases sitting between them. The CDR3 length is 12 residues. This CDR3 is CASSLLTGELFF. CDR3 nucleotide sequence: TGTGCCAGCAGCCTATTGACCGGGGAGCTGTTTTTT.

The chain has TRBV5-1 and TRBJ1-2, with D possibly matching TRBD1 (6 bases). The CDR3 has 13 residues. The V gene's germline CDR1 is SGHRS and CDR2 YFSETQ. The V end lost 6 bases, the J end lost 2 bases, and 11 bases lay between the germline ends. The CDR3, as DNA: TGCGCCAGCACCTTAGACAGGAACTATGGCTACACCTTC. It is translated as CASTLDRNYGYTF.

The chain joins TRBV10-3 to TRBJ2-3; 14 bases line up with TRBD2. J lost 5 bases, V lost 7 bases, and 11 bases had no gene match. Looked up from germline, CDR1 is ENHRY and CDR2 is SYGVKD. The CDR3 spans 17 residues. The DNA for the CDR3 is TGTGCCATCACCCCGGGACTAGCGGGGGAGAAGCGAGATACGCAGTATTTT. It specifies CAITPGLAGEKRDTQYF.

The chain links TRBV3-1 (or the pseudogene TRBV3-2) to TRBJ1-2; perhaps TRBD1 as D (6 bases). The CDR3 covers 15 residues. The V and J ends lost 4 bases and 1 base respectively, with 13 bases between them. Germline assignment: CDR1 LGHDT and CDR2 YNNKEL (reference sequence). CDR3 amino acids: CASSPQGLFNYGYTF. CDR3 sequence (DNA): TGTGCCAGCAGCCCACAGGGCCTTTTTAACTATGGCTACACCTTC.

The chain joins TRBV28 to TRBJ2-1; D is ambiguous. In germline, CDR1 is MDHEN, CDR2 SYDVKM. This CDR3 has 16 residues. Trimming cost V 2 bases and J 5 bases, with 16 bases left between them. The CDR3 nucleotides are TGTGCCAGCAGTTTAAAGCCCCGCGGATTTAACAATGAGCAGTTCTTC. Its protein product is CASSLKPRGFNNEQFF.

This clone was found once. This CDR3 is CAGSGGTNEKLFF. In DNA form, the CDR3 reads TGTGCCGGATCGGGGGGAACTAATGAAAAACTGTTTTTT. This chain joins TRBV30 and TRBJ1-4, with D tentatively TRBD1 (5 bases). Trimming removed 8 bases from V and 1 base from J, with 11 bases in between. Germline V gives CDR1 GTSNPN, CDR2 SVGIG (reference sequence). CDR3 length: 13 amino acids.

The V and J genes are TRBV9 and TRBJ2-1; 7 nucleotides line up with TRBD1. The CDR3 runs to 16 residues. CDR1 is SGDLS, CDR2 YYNGEE, per germline. Unmatched junction bases numbered 9, after V lost 4 bases and J lost 2 bases. CDR3 coding DNA: TGTGCCAGCAGCCTTGCCGGGACAGAGCCCTACAATGAGCAGTTCTTC. Translating gives CASSLAGTEPYNEQFF.

The chain combines TRBV2 with TRBJ2-5, with 10 bases fitting TRBD1. The length of the CDR3 is 14 residues. CDR1 is SNHLY and CDR2 is FYNNEI in the germline V gene. J gave up 5 bases and V 8 bases, and 8 bases lay outside the gene matches. The CDR3 nucleotides read TGTGCCAGCGGGGCCGGACAGGGGGATGAGACCCAGTACTTC. Residues: CASGAGQGDETQYF.

The chain joins TRBV28 to TRBJ1-3; D is ambiguous. There are 12 residues in the CDR3. Trimming shortened V by 6 bases and J by 6 bases, and 9 bases separated the two germline ends. CDR1 and CDR2 (germline): MDHEN, SYDVKM. CDR3 nucleotide sequence: TGTGCCAGCAGCGTTGCGCAAAACACCATATATTTT. Translated, it gives CASSVAQNTIYF.

This chain connects TRBV19 to TRBJ2-7; 10 bases are shared with TRBD1. In germline, CDR1 is LNHDA, CDR2 SQIVND (reference sequence). The CDR3 length is 13 residues. J gave up 4 bases and V 6 bases, and 3 bases lay outside the gene matches. The CDR3 is CASSRDRGYEQYF. The CDR3, as DNA: TGTGCCAGTAGCCGGGACAGGGGATACGAGCAGTACTTC.

The chain is built from TRBV5-1 and TRBJ2-7, with 8 bases matching TRBD1. Germline V gives CDR1 SGHRS, CDR2 YFSETQ. This CDR3 has 16 residues. V was clipped by 4 bases and J by 1 base; unmatched bases: 10. For the CDR3, the DNA is TGCGCCAGCAGCCAGCGACAGGGGCCATTGTCCTACGAGCAGTACTTC. It translates to CASSQRQGPLSYEQYF.

J is TRBJ2-7 and V is TRBV19; 8 bases match TRBD1. V shed 5 bases, J shed 2 bases, and the junction held 5 bases outside the gene matches. Germline values: CDR1 LNHDA, CDR2 SQIVND (reference sequence). The CDR3 runs 14 residues. For the CDR3, the DNA is TGTGCCAGTAGTGGGGACAGGTGGCCCTACGAGCAGTACTTC. This codes for CASSGDRWPYEQYF.

Only one count was recorded for this clone. V is TRBV19 and J is TRBJ1-4, with 9 bases that match TRBD1. This CDR3 comprises 15 residues. Germline lookup yields CDR1 LNHDA and CDR2 SQIVND (reference sequence). With 5 bases clipped from V and 6 bases from J, the junction kept 7 bases outside the gene matches. The DNA of the CDR3 is TGTGCCAGTAGTGCTCCGGGACAGGGAGATGAAAAACTGTTTTTT. Its protein product is CASSAPGQGDEKLFF.

The chain combines TRBV19 with TRBJ2-7, with 11 nucleotides matching TRBD1. V lost 5 bases and J lost 5; bases outside the gene matches: 8. The V gene's germline CDR1 is LNHDA and CDR2 SQIVND (reference sequence). This CDR3 contains 15 residues. DNA for the CDR3: TGTGCCAGTAGTGACGGACAGGGGGCCGTCGACGAGCAGTACTTC. Protein product: CASSDGQGAVDEQYF.

This clone was counted once. The chain carries TRBV12-3 or TRBV12-4 and TRBJ1-2; D gene uncertain. The CDR3 sequence is 12 residues long. Between the trimmed V and J ends, which lost 6 bases and 5 bases, there was a span of 10 bases. CDR3 sequence (DNA): TGTGCCAGCAGGGGAGGGAGTTATGGCTACACCTTC. It codes for CASRGGSYGYTF.

The chain couples TRBV30 to TRBJ1-4; D unclear. The CDR3 runs to 14 residues. Trimming removed 0 bases from V and 8 bases from J, with 13 bases in between. Germline CDR1 is GTSNPN and CDR2 is SVGIG (reference sequence). CDR3 in DNA: TGTGCCTGGAGTGTAAACGGGGTCGGAGAAAAACTGTTTTTT. This translates into CAWSVNGVGEKLFF.

For the CDR3, the DNA is TGCGCCAGCAGCTTGCCGGACAGGGGACATGGCTACACCTTC. Its translation is CASSLPDRGHGYTF. The chain uses TRBV5-1 and TRBJ1-2, with 9 bases identical to TRBD1. The trim removed 1 base at V and 6 bases at J, leaving 4 bases unmatched. Germline CDR1 is SGHRS and CDR2 is YFSETQ. This CDR3 is built from 14 residues.

Written as DNA, the CDR3 is TGTGCCAGCAGCCAGGACAGGGGCAGTAACTATGGCTACACCTTC. Its translation: CASSQDRGSNYGYTF. The rearrangement uses TRBV5-4 and TRBJ1-2, with 9 bases identical to TRBD1. CDR3 size: 15 residues. The germline V gene has CDR1 SGHNT and CDR2 YYREEE (reference sequence). With V trimmed by 4 bases and J by 1 base, 5 bases remained unmatched.

V gene TRBV28 combines with J gene TRBJ2-2; 7 positions match TRBD1. The V and J ends lost 8 bases and 0 bases, in that order; junction bases with no gene match: 6. The CDR3 has 15 amino acids. The germline gives CDR1 MDHEN, CDR2 SYDVKM. DNA of the CDR3: TGTGCCAGCCGCACAGGGGCCGCGAACACCGGGGAGCTGTTTTTT. Translated, it gives CASRTGAANTGELFF.

The chain joins TRBV5-1 to TRBJ2-7; tentatively, D is TRBD2 (6 bases). CDR3 length: 12 amino acids. Trimming cost V 0 bases and J 9 bases, with 10 bases left between them. Germline CDR1 SGHRS, CDR2 YFSETQ. CDR3 nucleotide sequence: TGCGCCAGCAGCTTGGAGAGGGGAGGGCAGTACTTC. Its translation: CASSLERGGQYF.

The V gene is TRBV2, the J gene TRBJ1-2; D not certain. Between the trimmed V and J ends, which lost 5 bases and 0 bases, there was a span of 7 bases. CDR1 SNHLY and CDR2 FYNNEI come from the germline V gene. The CDR3 has 13 amino acids. This CDR3 reads CASSTATNYGYTF. The DNA of the CDR3 is TGTGCCAGCAGTACAGCTACTAACTATGGCTACACCTTC.

The CDR3 nucleotides are TGTGCCAGCAGCGACCCCGGGACAGCTAATTCACCCCTCCACTTT. Protein product: CASSDPGTANSPLHF. This chain connects TRBV7-6 to TRBJ1-6, with 7 positions matching TRBD1. CDR1 is SGHVS and CDR2 is FNYEAQ in the germline V gene. This CDR3 is 15 amino acids long. Germline trimming cut 5 bases from V and 6 bases from J; bases unmatched to any gene: 7.

About this clone itself: Within the sample, other DNA sequences also encode this same CDR3. The V and J genes are TRBV28 and TRBJ1-2, with 7 bases aligning to TRBD1. Looked up from germline, CDR1 is MDHEN and CDR2 is SYDVKM. After removal of 2 bases from V and 3 bases from J, the junction contained 0 bases not matched to a gene. CDR3 length: 13 amino acids. The CDR3 DNA follows: TGTGCCAGCAGTTTAGGGACAGACTATGGCTACACCTTC. Its translation is CASSLGTDYGYTF.

This chain uses TRBV28 with TRBJ1-2, with D perhaps TRBD1 (5 bases). V lost 6 bases, J lost 2 bases, and 13 bases lay in between. Germline V gene data show CDR1 as MDHEN and CDR2 as SYDVKM. The CDR3 runs to 14 residues. CDR3 bases: TGTGCCAGCAGCGCCGGAGGGGCGAACTATGGCTACACCTTC. Translating it yields CASSAGGANYGYTF.

The chain combines TRBV30 with TRBJ1-2; D is possibly TRBD1 (5 bases). The CDR3 covers 14 residues. From germline, CDR1 is GTSNPN and CDR2 SVGIG (reference sequence). V lost 2 bases and J lost 8, with 18 bases in between. The CDR3 DNA sequence: TGTGCCTGGAGTTGGGGCAGGGAGGGAAGCGGCTACACCTTC. Translation: CAWSWGREGSGYTF. Drawing the rest from reference TRBV30 and TRBJ1-2, the complete variable domain is SQTIHQWPATLVQPVGSPLSLECTVEGTSNPNLYWYRQAAGRGLQLLFYSVGIGQISSEVPQNLSASRPQDRQFILSSKKLLLSDSGFYLCAWSWGREGSGYTFGSGTRLTVV.

The chain uses TRBV5-4 and TRBJ1-3; 9 bases are shared with TRBD1. The CDR3 is 16 amino acids. Germline CDR1 is SGHNT and CDR2 is YYREEE (reference sequence). Trimming cost V 4 bases and J 2 bases; bases outside gene matches: 7. The CDR3 loop reads CASSGGQGGAGNTIYF. The CDR3 DNA sequence: TGTGCCAGCAGCGGGGGACAGGGTGGCGCTGGAAACACCATATATTTT.